This T cell receptor beta chain was sequenced in a study of blood T cells in healthy people across ages. There were healthy Caucasian individuals from Russia, aged roughly 6 to 90, serving as donors. Drawing of peripheral blood yielded 8.5 to 10 milliliters from each donor. Alongside a J-beta primer mix, a sample-barcoded 5' primer served in a second PCR lasting about 7 to 12 cycles. TCRdb reanalysed the 5' RACE reads using MiXCR and keeps one entry per CDR3 protein. The table shows hundreds of thousands of distinct CDR3 sequences, with about 32% occurring only once. This clonotype came up a few times. What it binds is unknown. Notes on the study in general: Age showed a roughly linear inverse relationship with TCR beta diversity per million T cells.

Germline loops: CDR1 LGHDT, CDR2 YNNKEL (reference sequence). This CDR3 comprises 15 residues. V lost 4 bases and J lost 9; bases outside the gene matches: 9. The receptor's source is a woman over 75 in good health. This chain uses TRBV3-1 with TRBJ1-6; 7 bases are a match to TRBD1. Material for sequencing was blood. The CDR3 DNA sequence: TGTGCCAGCAGCCCCCAGGGGGTCTTCGGTTCACCCCTCCACTTT. Translated, it gives CASSPQGVFGSPLHF.